The rows below give T cell receptor beta chains drawn from one sample of a study of T cell responses to AZD1222 COVID-19 vaccine. TCRdb keeps only in-frame clones here, not all; method: immunoSEQ multiplex PCR. Of roughly 40,000 clones in the sample, less than 95% are singletons; the top ten hold approximately 35%. Sequencing was performed on peripheral blood, taken 28 days after the second AZD1222 dose. The receptors here all came from an adult who received the AZD1222 COVID-19 vaccine. CDR3s include the opening cysteine and the closing phenylalanine or tryptophan. The order of the fields is CDR3 length, V gene, CDR3 protein.

14,TRBV5-1,CASSRTVTNTEAFF
15,TRBV4-3,CASSHAGRVNSPLHF
16,TRBV19,CASSIPTGGGTDTQYF
15,TRBV5-1,CASSPDGRTNTEAFF
13,TRBV5-4,CASSGRESNEQFF
15,TRBV24-1,CATSDSDSSGNTIYF
16,TRBV6-2/TRBV6-3,CASSRPLAYGTDTQYF
15,TRBV6-5,CASRGQGANMFEAFF
13,TRBV12-3/TRBV12-4,CASSRTYNSPLHF
15,TRBV5-4,CASSSLDRAGSPLHF
12,TRBV10-3,CAAQPTTGELFF
14,TRBV6-5,CASRAGTANTEAFF
14,TRBV7-9,CASSVRQGGTEAFF
14,TRBV6-5,CASTSGTGLFEQYF
12,TRBV6-5,CASSRTGGVGFF
14,TRBV5-1,CASSSGQGNQPQHF
16,TRBV6-1,CASSGLTSGNTGELFF
15,TRBV4-2,CASSQDHPGNEPQHF
15,TRBV4-3,CASSQTRDKRSPLHF
15,TRBV7-9,CASRPEQGANTEAFF
14,TRBV6-1,CASSEITRGNEQFF
14,TRBV7-2,CASSLSGLNSPLHF
14,TRBV27,CASSFALAGYEQYF
14,TRBV7-2,CASSLAGGSYGYTF
14,TRBV29-1,CSASGYRNADTQYF
15,TRBV6-2/TRBV6-3,CASSSRRTAGNTIYF
16,TRBV3-1/TRBV3-2,CASSQDMAGNSYGYTF
14,TRBV5-6,CASSLRVQGEKLFF
16,TRBV7-6,CASSLRTGVPNTEAFF
12,TRBV11-2,CASSKGWETQYF
15,TRBV15,CATSRGQGFNSPLHF
13,TRBV19,CASSISGEEGYTF
15,TRBV6-2/TRBV6-3,CASSYGGSGTGELFF
15,TRBV7-7,CASSLSGATYNEQFF
15,TRBV7-6,CASSPGQGGNYGYTF
14,TRBV5-4,CASSLLGSNSPLHF
11,TRBV18,CASSPPGELFF
17,TRBV3-1/TRBV3-2,CAPSQDESGRGGYEQYF
15,TRBV7-9,CASSFRQGNQETQYF
17,TRBV18,CASSPLTGAPGGDTQYF
14,TRBV6-5,CASSSGTVNTEAFF